The rows below give T cell receptor beta chains drawn from one sample of a study of blood T cell repertoires in COVID-19. Sequencing was performed with immunoSEQ multiplex PCR; in TCRdb, only in-frame clones are kept and a portion is missing. This sample has some 150,000 clones, with approximately 90% found just once. Sequencing used PBMCs or T cells enriched from blood (not recorded which). These receptors came from a man over 45 who had recovered from COVID-19. The CDR3 runs from the conserved cysteine through the conserved F or W. The D gene is left open where the match is weak. Part of the rows lack a size; the others show once, few, many or a class for expanded clones.

>TRBJ2-2|NA|NA|TRBV5-1
TGCGCCAGCAGCTCCGAAAACTCCCATGGCGGGGAGCTGTTTTTT
CASSSENSHGGELFF
>TRBJ2-3|once|NA|TRBV5-1
TGCGCCAGCTCCAGGGAAGATACGCAGTATTTT
CASSREDTQYF
>TRBJ2-5|NA|TRBD1|TRBV24-1
TGTGCCACCAGTGCAACTGCCGGGACAGGGATCGTGGAGACCCAGTACTTC
CATSATAGTGIVETQYF
>TRBJ1-6|NA|NA|TRBV9
TGTGCCAGCAGCTCCACAGGGAACCGTTACTATAATTCACCCCTCCACTTT
CASSSTGNRYYNSPLHF
>TRBJ2-1|NA|TRBD2|TRBV27
TGTGCCACCCGGAAGGGACTAGCGGGAGGTTCCTACAATGAGCAGTTCTTC
CATRKGLAGGSYNEQFF
>TRBJ2-4|NA|TRBD2|TRBV5-6
TGTGCCAGCAGATATAGCGGGGTAACGGCCAAAAACATTCAGTACTTC
CASRYSGVTAKNIQYF
>TRBJ2-4|once|NA|TRBV4-2
TGTGCCAGCAGCCAAGATGGGGGGAGGACAGCCAAAAACATTCAGTACTTC
CASSQDGGRTAKNIQYF
>TRBJ1-2|NA|NA|TRBV9
TGTGCCAGCAGCGTTACAGGGAATGGCTACACCTTC
CASSVTGNGYTF
>TRBJ1-4|NA|TRBD1|TRBV29-1
TGCAGCTATCGACAGGGCGGTGAAAAACTGTTTTTT
CSYRQGGEKLFF
>TRBJ1-1|NA|NA|TRBV7-9
TGTGCCAGCAGGTTGGAAGGGGCGAACACTGAAGCTTTCTTT
CASRLEGANTEAFF
>TRBJ1-1|NA|TRBD1|TRBV5-1
TGCGCCAGCAGCGATGACAGGGCCACTGAAGCTTTCTTT
CASSDDRATEAFF
>TRBJ1-5|NA|NA|TRBV5-1
TGCGCCAGCAGCTTGGCAGGCCAGCATCAGCCCCAGCATTTT
CASSLAGQHQPQHF
>TRBJ2-3|NA|TRBD2|TRBV7-2
TGTGCCAGCAGCCCCGGACTAGATCGCACAGATACGCAGTATTTT
CASSPGLDRTDTQYF
>TRBJ1-5|NA|NA|TRBV19
TGTGCCAGTAGTAAAAAGACAGGCCCTAGCAATCAGCCCCAGCATTTT
CASSKKTGPSNQPQHF
>TRBJ2-7|NA|NA|TRBV14
TGTGCCAGCAGCCAGGTTCAGGGATACGAGCAGTACTTC
CASSQVQGYEQYF
>TRBJ1-1|NA|TRBD1|TRBV18
TGTGCCAGCTCACAGGGACAGGACAATGAAGCTTTCTTT
CASSQGQDNEAFF
>TRBJ1-3|NA|NA|TRBV9
TGTGCCAGCAGCGTCTACAGGGACTCTGGAAACACCATATATTTT
CASSVYRDSGNTIYF
>TRBJ1-1|NA|TRBD1|TRBV7-2
TGTGCCAGCAGCCCCCGGACAGGGGGGAACACTGAAGCTTTCTTT
CASSPRTGGNTEAFF
>TRBJ2-1|NA|TRBD2|TRBV7-8
TGTGCCAGCAGCTTAGTACAGAGCGGGAGGGAGCAGTTCTTC
CASSLVQSGREQFF
>TRBJ2-5|once|TRBD1|TRBV29-1
TGCAGCGCCACCTCCGGGACAGGGGCGGAGACCCAGTACTTC
CSATSGTGAETQYF
>TRBJ2-7|NA|TRBD1|TRBV3-1/TRBV3-2
TGTGCCAGCAGCCAATCTGGACAGGGTTTACTCTGCGAGCAGTACTTC
CASSQSGQGLLCEQYF
>TRBJ1-3|NA|NA|TRBV7-2
TGTGCCAGCAGCTTAACAGGGCAGGGGACTGGAAACACCATATATTTT
CASSLTGQGTGNTIYF
>TRBJ1-2|NA|NA|TRBV28
TGTGCCAGCAGTCCCCCTTCGGGGAATGGCTACACCTTC
CASSPPSGNGYTF
>TRBJ1-1|NA|NA|TRBV19
TGTGCCAGTAGTATTGGGGCAGGGTTTTCCTCTGAAGCTTTCTTT
CASSIGAGFSSEAFF
>TRBJ2-5|once|TRBD2|TRBV7-2
TGTGCCAGCAGCTCTATAGCGGGGGGAACCCAAGAGACCCAGTACTTC
CASSSIAGGTQETQYF
>TRBJ1-5|NA|NA|TRBV18
TGTGCCAGCTCACCCCCAGGGAGCAATCAGCCCCAGCATTTT
CASSPPGSNQPQHF
>TRBJ2-5|NA|NA|TRBV5-1
TGCGCCAGCAGCTTGGTGGGGGGTGAGGAGACCCAGTACTTC
CASSLVGGEETQYF
>TRBJ1-2|NA|NA|TRBV5-1
TGCGCCAGCAGCTTGGCGGGATACTATGGCTACACCTTC
CASSLAGYYGYTF
>TRBJ1-3|NA|NA|TRBV3-1/TRBV3-2
TGTGCCAGCAGCGCGTGGGCAAATTCGGGGGTCAGCTCTGGAAACACCATATATTTT
CASSAWANSGVSSGNTIYF
>TRBJ1-6|NA|TRBD1|TRBV2
TGTGCCACCCGACAGGGAAACCAATATAATTCACCCCTCCACTTT
CATRQGNQYNSPLHF
>TRBJ1-1|once|NA|TRBV11-2
TGTGCCAGCAGCTTGAGAATACTGAACACTGAAGCTTTCTTT
CASSLRILNTEAFF
>TRBJ1-1|NA|NA|TRBV2
TGTGCCAGCAGATTCACACAGAACACTGAAGCTTTCTTT
CASRFTQNTEAFF